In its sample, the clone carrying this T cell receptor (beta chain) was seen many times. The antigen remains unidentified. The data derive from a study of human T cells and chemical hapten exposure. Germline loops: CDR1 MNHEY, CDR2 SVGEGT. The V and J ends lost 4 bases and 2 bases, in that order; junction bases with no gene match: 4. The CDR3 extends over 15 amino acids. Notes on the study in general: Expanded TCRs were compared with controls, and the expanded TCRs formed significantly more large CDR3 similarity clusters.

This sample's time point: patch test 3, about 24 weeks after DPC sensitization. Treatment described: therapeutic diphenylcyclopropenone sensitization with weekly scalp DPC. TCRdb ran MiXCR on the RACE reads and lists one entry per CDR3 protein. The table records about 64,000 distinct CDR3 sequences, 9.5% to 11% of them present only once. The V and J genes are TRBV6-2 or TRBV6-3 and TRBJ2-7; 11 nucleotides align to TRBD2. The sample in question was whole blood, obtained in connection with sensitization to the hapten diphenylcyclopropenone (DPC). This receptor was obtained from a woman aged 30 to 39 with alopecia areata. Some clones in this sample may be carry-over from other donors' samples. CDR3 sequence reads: CASSSGTSGAYEQYF. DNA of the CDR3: TGTGCCAGCAGTTCCGGGACTAGCGGAGCCTACGAGCAGTACTTC.